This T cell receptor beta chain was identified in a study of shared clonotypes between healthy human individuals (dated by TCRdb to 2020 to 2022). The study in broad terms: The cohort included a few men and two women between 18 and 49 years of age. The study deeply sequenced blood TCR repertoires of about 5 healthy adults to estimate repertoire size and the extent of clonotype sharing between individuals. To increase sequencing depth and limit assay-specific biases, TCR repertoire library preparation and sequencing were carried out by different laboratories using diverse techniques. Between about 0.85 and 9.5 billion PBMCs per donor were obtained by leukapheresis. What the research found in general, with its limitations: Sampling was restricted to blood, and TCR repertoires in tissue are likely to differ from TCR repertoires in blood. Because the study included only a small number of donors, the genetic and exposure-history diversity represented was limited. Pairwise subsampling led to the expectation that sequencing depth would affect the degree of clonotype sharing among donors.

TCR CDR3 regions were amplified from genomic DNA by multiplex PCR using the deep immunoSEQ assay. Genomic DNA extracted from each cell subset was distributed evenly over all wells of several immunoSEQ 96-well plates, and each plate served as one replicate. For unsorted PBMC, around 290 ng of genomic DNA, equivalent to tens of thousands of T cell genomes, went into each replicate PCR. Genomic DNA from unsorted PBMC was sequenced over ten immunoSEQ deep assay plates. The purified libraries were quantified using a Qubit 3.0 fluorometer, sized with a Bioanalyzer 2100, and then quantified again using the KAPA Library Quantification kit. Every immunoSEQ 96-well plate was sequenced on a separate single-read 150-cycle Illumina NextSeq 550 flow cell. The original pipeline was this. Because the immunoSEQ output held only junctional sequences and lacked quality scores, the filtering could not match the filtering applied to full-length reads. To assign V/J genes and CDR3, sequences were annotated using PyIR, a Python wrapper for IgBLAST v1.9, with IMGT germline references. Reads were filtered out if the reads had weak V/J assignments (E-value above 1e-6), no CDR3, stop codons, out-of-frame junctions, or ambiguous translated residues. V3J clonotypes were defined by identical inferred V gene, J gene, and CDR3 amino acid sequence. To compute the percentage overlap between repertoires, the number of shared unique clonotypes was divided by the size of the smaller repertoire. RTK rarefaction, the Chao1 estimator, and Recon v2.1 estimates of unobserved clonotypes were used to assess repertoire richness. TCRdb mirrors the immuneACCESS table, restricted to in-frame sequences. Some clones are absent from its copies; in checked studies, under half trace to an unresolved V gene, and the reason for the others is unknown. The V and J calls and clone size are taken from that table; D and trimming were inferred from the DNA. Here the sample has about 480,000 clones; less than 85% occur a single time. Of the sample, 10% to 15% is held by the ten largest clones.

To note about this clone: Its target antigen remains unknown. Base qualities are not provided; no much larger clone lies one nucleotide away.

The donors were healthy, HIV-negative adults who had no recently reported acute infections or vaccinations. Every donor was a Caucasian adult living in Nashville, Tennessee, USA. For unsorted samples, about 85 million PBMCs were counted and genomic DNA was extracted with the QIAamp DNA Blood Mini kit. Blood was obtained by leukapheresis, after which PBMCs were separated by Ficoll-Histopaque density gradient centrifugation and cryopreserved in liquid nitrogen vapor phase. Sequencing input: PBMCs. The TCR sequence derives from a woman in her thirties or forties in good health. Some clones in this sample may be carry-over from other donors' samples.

The DNA sequence is given as TGTGCCAGCAGCCCCCGTTACAGGGGAATGGGAAAAAATCAGCCCCAGCATTTT. Protein translation: CASSPRYRGMGKNQPQHF. The chain joins TRBV11-3 to TRBJ1-5, and 7 junctional nucleotides match TRBD1. In the germline V gene, CDR1 corresponds to SGHNT and CDR2 to YENEEA. Ends trimmed: V by 5 bases, J by 4 bases; bases unmatched to a gene: 17. Reading from cysteine to phenylalanine, the CDR3 counts 18 amino acids. Only CDR3 DNA remains: 54 bases, in frame from the first base.